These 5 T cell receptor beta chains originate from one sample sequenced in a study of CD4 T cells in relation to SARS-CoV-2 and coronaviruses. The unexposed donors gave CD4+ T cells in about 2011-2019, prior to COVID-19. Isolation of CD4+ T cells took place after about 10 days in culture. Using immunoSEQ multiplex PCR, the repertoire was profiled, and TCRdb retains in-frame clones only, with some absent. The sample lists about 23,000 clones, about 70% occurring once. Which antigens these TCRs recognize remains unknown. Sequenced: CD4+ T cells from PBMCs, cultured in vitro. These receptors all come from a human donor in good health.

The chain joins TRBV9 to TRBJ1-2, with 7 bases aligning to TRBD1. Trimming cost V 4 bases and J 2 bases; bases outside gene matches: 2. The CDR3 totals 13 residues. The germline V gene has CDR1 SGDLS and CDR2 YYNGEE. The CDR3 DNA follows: TGTGCCAGCAGCAGGACAGGCAACTATGGCTACACCTTC. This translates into CASSRTGNYGYTF.

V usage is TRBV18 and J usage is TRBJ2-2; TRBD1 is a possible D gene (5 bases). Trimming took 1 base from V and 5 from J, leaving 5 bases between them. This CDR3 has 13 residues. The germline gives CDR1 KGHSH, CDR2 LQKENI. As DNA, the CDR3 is TGTGCCAGCTCACCACAGGGGACCGGGGAGCTGTTTTTT. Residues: CASSPQGTGELFF.

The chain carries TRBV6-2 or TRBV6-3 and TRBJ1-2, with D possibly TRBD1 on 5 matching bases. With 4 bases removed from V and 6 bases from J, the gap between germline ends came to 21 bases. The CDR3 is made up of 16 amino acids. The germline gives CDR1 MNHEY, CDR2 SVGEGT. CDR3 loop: CASSSGTSNRRDGYTF. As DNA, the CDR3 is TGTGCCAGCAGTTCCGGGACCAGTAATAGGAGAGATGGCTACACCTTC.

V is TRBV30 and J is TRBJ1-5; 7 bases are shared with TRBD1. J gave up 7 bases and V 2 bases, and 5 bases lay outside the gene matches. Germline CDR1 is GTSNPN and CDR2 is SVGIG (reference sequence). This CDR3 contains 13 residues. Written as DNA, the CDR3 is TGTGCCTGGAGTAATGCAGGGGGACAGCCCCAGCATTTT. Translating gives CAWSNAGGQPQHF.

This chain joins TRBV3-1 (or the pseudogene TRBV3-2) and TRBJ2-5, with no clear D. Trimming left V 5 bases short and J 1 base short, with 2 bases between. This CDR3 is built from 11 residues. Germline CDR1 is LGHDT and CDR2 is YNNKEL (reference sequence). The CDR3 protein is CASSTQETQYF. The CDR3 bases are TGTGCCAGCAGCACCCAAGAGACCCAGTACTTC.